Listed here are 12 T cell receptor beta chains from one sample, sequenced in a study of cytotoxic CD8 clonotypes in ibrutinib-treated CLL. Sequenced by immunoSEQ multiplex PCR; TCRdb stores in-frame clones only, minus some. The sample records over 150,000 clones, 72% being singletons. This specimen was PBMCs, taken after 24 months of ibrutinib treatment. Every receptor here comes from a human donor with chronic lymphocytic leukemia.

The chain employs TRBV14 and TRBJ1-2; no definite D call. The CDR3 runs 14 residues. Trimming stripped 1 base from V and 1 base from J, with 7 bases between. Germline CDR1 is SGHDN and CDR2 is FVKESK. The CDR3 sequence: CASSQVNLNYGYTF. The CDR3 DNA is TGTGCCAGCAGCCAAGTCAACCTTAACTATGGCTACACCTTC. The entire variable domain, with the rest obtained from reference TRBV14 and TRBJ1-2, is as follows: EAGVTQFPSHSVIEKGQTVTLRCDPISGHDNLYWYRRVMGKEIKFLLHFVKESKQDESGMPNNRFLAERTGGTYSTLKVQPAELEDSGVYFCASSQVNLNYGYTFGSGTRLTVV.

This chain joins TRBV6-5 and TRBJ2-7; D is possibly TRBD1 (5 bases). CDR3 size: 15 residues. Germline V gene data show CDR1 as MNHEY and CDR2 as SVGAGI. Trimming left V 0 bases short and J 1 base short, with 10 bases between. Written as DNA, the CDR3 is TGTGCCAGCAGTTACTCCAGGGATGGGTCCTACGAGCAGTACTTC. Translated, it gives CASSYSRDGSYEQYF.

V gene TRBV15 combines with J gene TRBJ2-3; TRBD1 might be the D (7 bases). Trimming pared 2 bases from V and 1 base from J, leaving 13 bases between. Germline CDR1 reads LNHNV; CDR2 reads YYDKDF (reference sequence). This CDR3 is 16 amino acids long. The CDR3 coding sequence is TGTGCCACCAGCAGAAACACAGGGGAGGGCACAGATACGCAGTATTTT. Amino acid sequence: CATSRNTGEGTDTQYF. The variable domain in full, with the rest retrieved from reference TRBV15 and TRBJ2-3, is DAMVIQNPRYQVTQFGKPVTLSCSQTLNHNVMYWYQQKSSQAPKLLFHYYDKDFNNEADTPDNFQSRRPNTSFCFLDIRSPGLGDTAMYLCATSRNTGEGTDTQYFGPGTRLTVL.

The V gene is TRBV15, the J gene TRBJ1-3; D unclear. The CDR3 is 15 residues long. The ends were cut back, 9 bases at V and 0 bases at J, with 15 bases in the middle. Germline CDR1 reads LNHNV; CDR2 reads YYDKDF (reference sequence). The CDR3 sequence: CATKDYGISGNTIYF. CDR3 DNA: TGTGCCACGAAAGATTACGGGATCTCTGGAAACACCATATATTTT.

This rearrangement joins TRBV5-1 to TRBJ1-1; 7 nucleotides align to TRBD1. The CDR3 totals 14 residues. Germline V gene sequence: CDR1 SGHRS, CDR2 YFSETQ. V trimming: 3 bases; J trimming: 3 bases; junction bases outside the gene matches: 5. The DNA for the CDR3 is TGCGCCAGCAGCTATGCAGGGGGAGACACTGAAGCTTTCTTT. Its translation is CASSYAGGDTEAFF.

For this clone: Additional DNA sequences in this sample encode the identical CDR3. The V call is TRBV30, the J call TRBJ1-3; no clear D gene. Germline V gene data show CDR1 as GTSNPN and CDR2 as SVGIG (reference sequence). The CDR3 has 13 amino acids. The ends were cut back, 0 bases at V and 2 bases at J, with 5 bases in the middle. The DNA for the CDR3 is TGTGCCTGGAGTGTTGGGGCTGGAAACACCATATATTTT. This codes for CAWSVGAGNTIYF.

This rearrangement joins TRBV7-8 to TRBJ2-7; the match to TRBD2 covers 8 bases. The trim removed 5 bases at V and 0 bases at J, leaving 9 bases unmatched. Germline lookup yields CDR1 SGHVS and CDR2 FQNEAQ. This CDR3 comprises 16 residues. CDR3 residues: CASSPTGLASSYEQYF. As DNA, the CDR3 is TGTGCCAGCAGCCCCACCGGACTAGCTAGCTCCTACGAGCAGTACTTC.

The rearrangement uses TRBV7-2 and TRBJ2-7; D uncertain. Deletions cut 10 bases from V and 1 base from J, with 8 bases between. Germline CDR1 reads SGHTA; CDR2 reads FQGNSA. CDR3 length: 11 residues. Here the CDR3 DNA reads TGTGCCACCGCCCGATCCTACGAGCAGTACTTC. This translates into CATARSYEQYF.

This clone was detected once. The chain is built from TRBV30 and TRBJ1-4; D is unresolved. Per germline, CDR1 GTSNPN and CDR2 SVGIG (reference sequence). V lost 2 bases and J lost 4, with 14 bases in between. The CDR3 is made up of 15 amino acids. CDR3 sequence (DNA): TGTGCCTGGAGTCACAGATTAGGGAGTAATGAAAAACTGTTTTTT. Protein sequence: CAWSHRLGSNEKLFF.

This clone was counted between two and nine times. This chain uses TRBV18 with TRBJ1-5; 8 nucleotides agree with TRBD1. Germline V gene lookup returns CDR1 KGHSH and CDR2 LQKENI. The CDR3 extends over 16 amino acids. V shed 1 base, J shed 0 bases, and the junction held 2 bases outside the gene matches. The CDR3 coding sequence is TGTGCCAGCTCACCACAGACAGGGGATAGCAATCAGCCCCAGCATTTT. It encodes CASSPQTGDSNQPQHF.

The chain couples TRBV27 to TRBJ1-2; 7 bases line up with TRBD1. After removal of 2 bases from V and 5 bases from J, the junction contained 8 bases not matched to a gene. CDR1 MNHEY and CDR2 SMNVEV come from the germline V gene (reference sequence). The CDR3 loop spans 15 amino acids. CDR3 in amino acids: CASSLTQGSHYGYTF. CDR3 coding DNA: TGTGCCAGCAGTTTAACACAGGGGTCACATTATGGCTACACCTTC.

V gene TRBV29-1 combines with J gene TRBJ2-5; D not certain. V was shortened by 7 bases and J by 2 bases, with 14 bases between the two germline ends. The CDR3 spans 13 residues. Germline V CDR1 and CDR2: SQVTM, ANQGSEA. For the CDR3, the DNA is TGCAGCGGGGTTGTTGGAACGCAAGAGACCCAGTACTTC. Its translation: CSGVVGTQETQYF.